This T cell receptor (beta chain) was documented in a study of cytomegalovirus exposure and HLA in healthy donors. PCR used 60 Vbeta primers and 13 Jbeta primers. Sequencing was performed with immunoSEQ multiplex PCR; in TCRdb, only in-frame clones are kept and a portion is missing. In the table there are 140,000 or so clones, roughly 70% of which are singletons. Germline loops: CDR1 SGHTA, CDR2 FQGNSA. V was cut by 5 bases and J by 5 bases, with 16 bases left in between. The CDR3 contains 15 residues. With respect to this clone: The antigen is undetermined.

Study-wide findings and caveats: In a later analysis, across HLA loci, associated TCR counts were highest for DRB1, lowest for HLA-C.

The chain is built from TRBV7-2 and TRBJ1-5, with D maybe TRBD1 (5 bases). The receptor was isolated from a man aged 18 to 35 in good health and CMV-seropositive. The sequenced material came from PBMCs. Here the CDR3 DNA reads TGTGCCAGCAGCCCAGCGGGGGGGTCACATCAGCCCCAGCATTTT. Its translation is CASSPAGGSHQPQHF. The full variable domain, completed using reference TRBV7-2 and TRBJ1-5, is GAGVSQSPSNKVTEKGKDVELRCDPISGHTALYWYRQSLGQGLEFLIYFQGNSAPDKSGLPSDRFSAERTGGSVSTLTIQRTQQEDSAVYLCASSPAGGSHQPQHFGDGTRLSIL.